This TCR beta chain was recorded in a study of blood T cell repertoires in COVID-19. Study details: The origin of the acute and convalescent COVID-19 samples was the United States, Italy and Spain. The cDNA or gDNA used as material had been derived from T cells, B-cell-depleted T cells, or PBMCs.

In the study's own analysis: Reference gene primer amplification gave estimated nucleated cell counts. Repertoires were generated with immunoSEQ multiplex PCR, while TCRdb's copy carries only in-frame clones and drops some. The V and J calls and clone size come from that table; D and trimming were worked out from the DNA. The sample yields around 700,000 clones, 90% seen once. Germline values: CDR1 SQVTM, CDR2 ANQGSEA. Trimming at V came to 2 bases and at J to 14 bases, leaving 8 bases not matched to a gene. This CDR3 contains 11 residues. V gene TRBV29-1 combines with J gene TRBJ1-2, with 7 bases aligning to TRBD1. The sequenced sample was peripheral blood. The receptor was derived from a woman aged 18 to 35 with acute or convalescent COVID-19. The CDR3 spells CSVEKGGARTF. The CDR3 coding sequence is TGCAGCGTTGAAAAAGGGGGCGCGAGGACCTTC.